The TCR beta chain described here comes from a study of T cells after yellow fever vaccination. Study context: Preparation of the low-cell-number fractions used SMART-Seq v4 Ultra Low Input. Broader study findings: Clones that expanded after primary vaccination mostly reappeared after the booster (roughly 96% CD4, 88% CD8). Abundant clonotypes from the bulk population could have been carried over as contaminants into FACS-sorted repertoires.

Remarks on this clonotype: The antigen remains unidentified.

5'RACE template switching added a universal primer site and UMIs to TCR cDNA. TCRdb fed the 5' RACE reads into MiXCR, producing one record per CDR3 protein. The sample holds some 220,000 distinct CDR3 sequences; approximately 3.2% are singletons and the top ten take 2.5% to 3.5%. Trimming cost V 8 bases and J 0 bases, with 11 bases left between them. The CDR3 is 14 amino acids. Germline CDR1 reads LNHDA; CDR2 reads SQIVND (reference sequence). V is TRBV19 and J is TRBJ1-3; no firm D call. The sample consisted of CD4+ T cells sorted from PBMCs, taken 10 days after the yellow fever booster vaccination. This clonotype was sampled from a man aged 18-30 years who received the YFV17D yellow fever vaccine. CDR3 protein: CASRLVTSGNTIYF. CDR3 in DNA: TGTGCCAGTCGCCTGGTAACCTCTGGAAACACCATATATTTT.